This T cell receptor (beta chain) is from a study of shared clonotypes between healthy human individuals. Study at large: There were three CD4 naive, three CD4 memory, two CD8 naive and one CD8 memory plates per donor.

The CDR3 runs to 14 residues. V lost 4 bases and J 8 bases, leaving 15 bases between the germline ends. Germline V lookup: CDR1 MNHEY, CDR2 SMNVEV (reference sequence). This table comes from immunoSEQ multiplex PCR, and its TCRdb copy is limited to in-frame clones, with some not included. Seen here are about 690,000 clones, less than 95% observed once, and the top ten hold more than 30%. Findings of the study overall: Among donors, sharing of clonotypes was expected to be affected by sequencing depth.

Of note for this clone: Its antigen is undetermined.

Material for sequencing was memory CD8+ T cells from PBMCs. The subset is: CD45RO+ cells pooled with CCR7-negative TemRA cells. The sequence derives from a man younger than 30 in good health. Some clones in this sample may be carry-over from other donors' samples. J is TRBJ2-1 and V is TRBV27; D unresolved. The CDR3 is CASSSGSPKDEQFF. The CDR3 DNA reads as TGTGCCAGCAGTTCCGGCAGCCCGAAGGATGAGCAGTTCTTC.